The 32 T cell receptor beta chains below were found in one sample sequenced in a study of cytomegalovirus exposure and HLA in healthy donors. TCRdb keeps only in-frame clones here, not all; method: immunoSEQ multiplex PCR. The sample has under 75,000 clones; approximately 97% are singletons. Sequencing was performed on PBMCs. The receptors originated from a woman between 18 and 29 years old in good health and CMV-seropositive.

The chain employs TRBV9 and TRBJ2-7, with TRBD2 as a possible D gene (6 bases). Per germline, CDR1 SGDLS and CDR2 YYNGEE. The CDR3 runs to 14 residues. The V and J ends lost 2 bases and 0 bases respectively, with 9 bases between them. This chain's CDR3 is CASSVWDSSYEQYF. The CDR3 bases are TGTGCCAGCAGCGTGTGGGACTCCTCCTACGAGCAGTACTTC.

The genes are TRBV7-2 and TRBJ1-4; D may be TRBD1 (5 bases). The CDR3 contains 16 residues. Trimming took 5 bases from V and 7 from J, leaving 20 bases between them. Germline V CDR1 and CDR2: SGHTA, FQGNSA. The CDR3 loop reads CASSPMGRISGEKLFF. The CDR3 bases are TGTGCCAGCAGCCCCATGGGGCGAATCTCTGGTGAAAAACTGTTTTTT. Variable domain in full (rest from reference TRBV7-2 and TRBJ1-4): GAGVSQSPSNKVTEKGKDVELRCDPISGHTALYWYRQSLGQGLEFLIYFQGNSAPDKSGLPSDRFSAERTGGSVSTLTIQRTQQEDSAVYLCASSPMGRISGEKLFFGSGTQLSVL.

V gene TRBV7-9 combines with J gene TRBJ2-5; D remains unclear. Germline lookup yields CDR1 SEHNR and CDR2 FQNEAQ (reference sequence). The length of the CDR3 is 14 residues. Trimming stripped 5 bases from V and 5 bases from J, with 15 bases between. CDR3 residues: CASSTKILSETQYF. The CDR3 bases are TGTGCCAGCAGCACTAAAATTCTGTCTGAGACCCAGTACTTC.

J is TRBJ1-2 and V is TRBV6-6; 10 bases align to TRBD1. Germline CDR1 MNHNY, CDR2 SVGAGI (reference sequence). The length of the CDR3 is 14 residues. Losses at the gene ends were 6 bases for V and 6 bases for J; bases not matched to a gene: 7. The DNA for the CDR3 is TGTGCCAGCAGCTGGGACAGGGGACTTGATGGCTACACCTTC. As protein: CASSWDRGLDGYTF.

This chain connects TRBV29-1 to TRBJ1-1, with TRBD1 identical over 7 bases. Trimming took 4 bases from V and 5 from J; bases not matched to a gene: 7. The germline CDR1 and CDR2 sequences are SQVTM and ANQGSEA. The CDR3 loop spans 13 amino acids. The CDR3 region is CSVVLTGRTEAFF. Here the CDR3 DNA reads TGCAGCGTTGTTTTGACAGGGCGGACTGAAGCTTTCTTT.

V gene TRBV19 combines with J gene TRBJ1-2; 8 positions match TRBD1. Trimming took 4 bases from V and 4 from J; bases not matched to a gene: 8. CDR3 length equals 15 residues. Germline CDR1 reads LNHDA; CDR2 reads SQIVND (reference sequence). This CDR3 reads CASSTPGQERYGYTF. In DNA, the CDR3 is TGTGCCAGTAGTACGCCGGGACAGGAGCGCTATGGCTACACCTTC. Based on the CDR3 plus reference TRBV19 and TRBJ1-2, the full variable domain is DGGITQSPKYLFRKEGQNVTLSCEQNLNHDAMYWYRQDPGQGLRLIYYSQIVNDFQKGDIAEGYSVSREKKESFPLTVTSAQKNPTAFYLCASSTPGQERYGYTFGSGTRLTVV.

This sequence joins TRBV11-2 and TRBJ2-3; 7 bases line up with TRBD2. Germline V gives CDR1 SGHAT, CDR2 FQNNGV. Germline trimming cut 1 base from V and 1 base from J; bases unmatched to any gene: 2. CDR3 length: 15 residues. The chain's CDR3 is CASSLVTSGTDTQYF. CDR3 nucleotides: TGTGCCAGCAGCTTAGTTACTAGCGGCACAGATACGCAGTATTTT.

The V gene is TRBV9, the J gene TRBJ1-1; perhaps TRBD1 as D (5 bases). This CDR3 region has 13 residues. Germline assignment: CDR1 SGDLS and CDR2 YYNGEE. Deletions cut 2 bases from V and 5 bases from J, with 10 bases between. CDR3 protein: CASSVDSGTEAFF. The DNA for the CDR3 is TGTGCCAGCAGCGTTGACAGTGGAACTGAAGCTTTCTTT.

The chain carries TRBV9 and TRBJ2-3; D may be TRBD1 (5 bases). Germline assignment: CDR1 SGDLS and CDR2 YYNGEE. V was trimmed by 3 bases and J by 4 bases, leaving 15 bases between them. CDR3 length equals 15 residues. The DNA of the CDR3 is TGTGCCAGCAGCGCAGGGAACCTCTCGCCAGATACGCAGTATTTT. The encoded protein is CASSAGNLSPDTQYF.

The chain links TRBV9 to TRBJ1-3; a possible D gene is TRBD1 (5 bases). V lost 4 bases and J lost 1, with 12 bases in between. CDR3 size: 15 residues. The germline V gene encodes CDR1 SGDLS and CDR2 YYNGEE. This chain's CDR3 is CASSPQGGSGNTIYF. The CDR3 DNA follows: TGTGCCAGCAGCCCCCAGGGAGGGTCTGGAAACACCATATATTTT.

The chain joins TRBV18 to TRBJ1-5, with a tentative D call TRBD1 (5 bases). Germline CDR1 reads KGHSH; CDR2 reads LQKENI. This CDR3 contains 15 residues. The ends were cut back, 2 bases at V and 8 bases at J, with 16 bases in the middle. Here the CDR3 DNA reads TGTGCCAGCTCACCAACAGGACCCAGGGTAGAGCCCCAGCATTTT. Its protein is CASSPTGPRVEPQHF.

The chain has TRBV2 and TRBJ2-1; 8 bases are shared with TRBD2. The germline gives CDR1 SNHLY, CDR2 FYNNEI. V dropped 2 bases and J dropped 4; count of bases not matched to a gene: 4. The CDR3 length is 15 residues. CDR3 bases: TGTGCCAGCAGTGAACCCGGGAGGGGGTACAATGAGCAGTTCTTC. Translation: CASSEPGRGYNEQFF.

This clone was seen just once. The CDR3 DNA reads TGTGCCAGCAGCTTAGAGCTTCCTAGCGATGGGACCCAGTACTTC. Its translation is CASSLELPSDGTQYF. The rearrangement joins TRBV7-8 to TRBJ2-5, with D possibly being TRBD2 (6 bases). This CDR3 has 15 residues. Germline V gene sequence: CDR1 SGHVS, CDR2 FQNEAQ. Trimming took off 1 base at V and 7 bases at J, with 16 bases between the two ends. The full variable domain, with the rest looked up from reference TRBV7-8 and TRBJ2-5, is GAGVSQSPRYKVAKRGQDVALRCDPISGHVSLFWYQQALGQGPEFLTYFQNEAQLDKSGLPSDRFFAERPEGSVSTLKIQRTQQEDSAVYLCASSLELPSDGTQYFGPGTRLLVL.

The chain joins TRBV7-9 to TRBJ2-5, with no clear D. The CDR3 spans 12 residues. Germline CDR1 is SEHNR and CDR2 is FQNEAQ (reference sequence). V shed 8 bases and J shed 5 bases, with 12 bases lying between them. In DNA, the CDR3 is TGTGCCAGCCACACCTACGGGGAGACCCAGTACTTC. This codes for CASHTYGETQYF.

This sequence joins TRBV28 and TRBJ1-1, with unresolved D. The V and J ends lost 7 bases and 1 base respectively, with 19 bases between them. The length of the CDR3 is 16 residues. Germline CDR1 MDHEN, CDR2 SYDVKM. CDR3: CASTLRAGFKNTEAFF. For the CDR3, the DNA is TGTGCCAGCACCTTACGGGCGGGGTTTAAGAACACTGAAGCTTTCTTT.

The CDR3 DNA sequence: TGTGCCACCCGGCAGGGCGATTTGAACACTGAAGCTTTCTTT. Amino acid sequence: CATRQGDLNTEAFF. This sequence joins TRBV6-1 and TRBJ1-1; D is perhaps TRBD1 (5 bases). The germline V gene encodes CDR1 MNHNS and CDR2 SASEGT. Trimming took off 10 bases at V and 0 bases at J, with 15 bases between the two ends. The CDR3 is made up of 14 amino acids.

The V and J genes are TRBV6-5 and TRBJ2-2; 7 bases map to TRBD1. There are 14 residues in the CDR3. Germline V gene lookup returns CDR1 MNHEY and CDR2 SVGAGI. V shed 4 bases, J shed 4 bases, and the junction held 3 bases outside the gene matches. CDR3 residues: CASSFRGSTGELFF. Written as DNA, the CDR3 is TGTGCCAGCAGTTTCAGGGGGAGCACCGGGGAGCTGTTTTTT.

The J gene is TRBJ2-1, the V gene TRBV28; TRBD1 matches 11 bases. CDR1 and CDR2 (germline): MDHEN, SYDVKM. V dropped 4 bases and J dropped 4; count of bases not matched to a gene: 6. The CDR3 spans 16 residues. CDR3 in DNA: TGTGCCAGCAGTTCACGGACAGGGGGCGCTTACAATGAGCAGTTCTTC. It specifies CASSSRTGGAYNEQFF.

This chain uses TRBV6-4 with TRBJ2-2; D may be TRBD1 (6 bases). Trimming left V 3 bases short and J 5 bases short, with 16 bases between. The length of the CDR3 is 16 residues. Germline CDR1 and CDR2: MRHNA and SNTAGT. The CDR3 DNA follows: TGTGCCAGCAGTGAAAGGGCAGGGGTGAAAACCGGGGAGCTGTTTTTT. Translation gives CASSERAGVKTGELFF.

The chain links TRBV9 to TRBJ2-3; 8 nucleotides agree with TRBD2. The CDR3 is 15 amino acids. Per the germline V gene, CDR1 is SGDLS and CDR2 is YYNGEE. J gave up 5 bases and V 0 bases, and 5 bases lay outside the gene matches. The CDR3 region has the DNA TGTGCCAGCAGCGTAGCCGGGAGGGCGGTAGATACGCAGTATTTT. Encoded protein: CASSVAGRAVDTQYF.

The gene calls are TRBV19 and TRBJ1-2, with 8 bases identical to TRBD1. Germline V CDR1 and CDR2: LNHDA, SQIVND (reference sequence). The V gene end was trimmed by 7 bases and the J gene end by 6 bases; junction bases not matched to a gene: 7. The CDR3 runs 13 residues. This chain's CDR3 is CASKVGQGHGYTF. CDR3 nucleotide sequence: TGTGCCAGTAAAGTCGGACAGGGTCATGGCTACACCTTC.

On this clone itself: The same CDR3 is also encoded by other DNA sequences in this sample. The rearrangement uses TRBV19 and TRBJ1-2; D remains ambiguous. V was clipped by 0 bases and J by 8 bases, with 10 bases between them. CDR1 is LNHDA and CDR2 is SQIVND in the germline V gene (reference sequence). CDR3 size: 13 residues. The CDR3 region has the DNA TGTGCCAGTAGTATAGATAGTCCGTACGGCTACACCTTC. Residues: CASSIDSPYGYTF.

V usage is TRBV12-5 and J usage is TRBJ2-1, with TRBD2 matching over 9 bases. Per germline, CDR1 LGHNT and CDR2 FRNRAP. V shed 0 bases and J 10 bases; nucleotides not matched to a gene: 7. The CDR3 sequence is 15 residues long. The CDR3 nucleotides are TGTGCTAGTGGTTTGGTACCTAGCGGGGAGGGGGAGCAGTTCTTC. It codes for CASGLVPSGEGEQFF.

This chain connects TRBV7-3 to TRBJ2-7, with D tentatively TRBD2 (7 bases). The germline V gene encodes CDR1 SGHTA and CDR2 FQGTGA. This CDR3 has 15 residues. Trimming stripped 5 bases from V and 1 base from J, with 15 bases between. CDR3 sequence reads: CASSVRGGLSYEQYF. CDR3 coding DNA: TGTGCCAGCAGCGTGAGGGGGGGGCTGTCCTACGAGCAGTACTTC. The whole variable domain, filled in from reference TRBV7-3 and TRBJ2-7, reads GAGVSQTPSNKVTEKGKYVELRCDPISGHTALYWYRQSLGQGPEFLIYFQGTGAADDSGLPNDRFFAVRPEGSVSTLKIQRTERGDSAVYLCASSVRGGLSYEQYFGPGTRLTVT.

This clone was detected once. The chain recombines TRBV14 with TRBJ1-1, with 8 bases aligning to TRBD1. This CDR3 spans 15 amino acids. Germline CDR1 is SGHDN and CDR2 is FVKESK. V lost 3 bases and J lost 6; bases outside the gene matches: 9. The CDR3 here is CASSQLWTGFSEAFF. In DNA form, the CDR3 reads TGTGCCAGCAGCCAGCTCTGGACAGGGTTTTCTGAAGCTTTCTTT.

The chain couples TRBV28 to TRBJ2-2; D is perhaps TRBD1 (5 bases). The CDR3 spans 12 residues. The germline V gene has CDR1 MDHEN and CDR2 SYDVKM. Deletions cut 6 bases from V and 6 bases from J, with 8 bases between. CDR3 nucleotides: TGTGCCAGCAGAGAAGGGGCCGGGGAGCTGTTTTTT. It codes for CASREGAGELFF.

This chain connects TRBV27 to TRBJ1-2, with D unclear. The V gene's germline CDR1 is MNHEY and CDR2 SMNVEV (reference sequence). This CDR3 has 13 amino acids. Trimming took 0 bases from V and 4 from J, leaving 6 bases between them. Here the CDR3 DNA reads TGTGCCAGCAGTTTATCCAGGTTCTATGGCTACACCTTC. Protein: CASSLSRFYGYTF.

The V gene is TRBV19, the J gene TRBJ2-2, with 7 bases aligning to TRBD2. The CDR3 sequence is 16 residues long. Germline V gene sequence: CDR1 LNHDA, CDR2 SQIVND (reference sequence). V was clipped by 3 bases and J by 2 bases; unmatched bases: 6. In DNA, the CDR3 is TGTGCCAGTAGTATGACCGGGAGGATAAACACCGGGGAGCTGTTTTTT. Translated, it gives CASSMTGRINTGELFF. The whole variable domain, filled in from reference TRBV19 and TRBJ2-2, reads DGGITQSPKYLFRKEGQNVTLSCEQNLNHDAMYWYRQDPGQGLRLIYYSQIVNDFQKGDIAEGYSVSREKKESFPLTVTSAQKNPTAFYLCASSMTGRINTGELFFGEGSRLTVL.

The chain combines TRBV2 with TRBJ2-1; 11 nucleotides line up with TRBD1. Losses at the gene ends were 4 bases for V and 6 bases for J; bases not matched to a gene: 5. The CDR3 has 15 amino acids. Per germline, CDR1 SNHLY and CDR2 FYNNEI. The CDR3 sequence: CASSADRGRANEQFF. DNA for the CDR3: TGTGCCAGCAGTGCGGACAGGGGGCGGGCCAATGAGCAGTTCTTC.

The chain carries TRBV6-6 and TRBJ2-7, with TRBD1 as a possible D gene (6 bases). V was trimmed by 7 bases and J by 3 bases, leaving 16 bases between them. The CDR3 is 14 amino acids. The germline V gene has CDR1 MNHNY and CDR2 SVGAGI (reference sequence). The CDR3 nucleotides are TGTGCCAGCACTCAGGGGCAAACCAACTACGAGCAGTACTTC. As protein: CASTQGQTNYEQYF.

The V call is TRBV28, the J call TRBJ1-5; 7 bases line up with TRBD1. This CDR3 is built from 21 residues. Per germline, CDR1 MDHEN and CDR2 SYDVKM. Trimming at V came to 6 bases and at J to 0 bases, leaving 23 bases not matched to a gene. The DNA for the CDR3 is TGTGCCAGCAGATTAAAATCTCTACGACAGGGTGCATCATTTAGCAATCAGCCCCAGCATTTT. Its translation is CASRLKSLRQGASFSNQPQHF.

The chain is built from TRBV5-1 and TRBJ2-2, with a tentative D call TRBD2 (6 bases). This CDR3 spans 15 amino acids. Germline V gene data show CDR1 as SGHRS and CDR2 as YFSETQ. V lost 1 base, J lost 4 bases, and 11 bases lay in between. CDR3 region: CASSLLMGGTGELFF. The CDR3 DNA follows: TGCGCCAGCAGCTTGCTGATGGGGGGCACCGGGGAGCTGTTTTTT.